These 9 T cell receptor beta chains share one sample of origin, sequenced in a study of control samples from healthy donors and cancer patients (dated by TCRdb to 2018 to 2020). Libraries were made using the immunoSEQ multiplex PCR assay. This immuneACCESS table, as held by TCRdb, lists in-frame sequences with V and J called but not all clones. Of the missing ones, under half trace to an unresolved V gene in checked studies; the others have no known cause. This sample is represented by approximately 83,000 clones; 85% to 95% of them were singletons. Of the sample, approximately 1.5% is held by the ten largest clones. The sequencing sample was made of blood. These receptors came from a woman aged 30 to 39 in good health.

The genes are TRBV28 and TRBJ2-3, with D tentatively TRBD1 (6 bases). Germline V gives CDR1 MDHEN, CDR2 SYDVKM. The CDR3 covers 14 residues. Trimming pared 6 bases from V and 0 bases from J, leaving 10 bases between. CDR3 amino acids: CASRRTASTDTQYF. The CDR3 DNA sequence: TGTGCCAGCAGACGGACAGCCAGCACAGATACGCAGTATTTT.

The chain joins TRBV5-4 to TRBJ2-5, with TRBD2 matching 8 bases. Germline V gene data show CDR1 as SGHNT and CDR2 as YYREEE (reference sequence). V trimming: 0 bases; J trimming: 0 bases; junction bases outside the gene matches: 7. CDR3 length: 17 amino acids. The CDR3 DNA is TGTGCCAGCAGCTTGGGCCTAGCGGGCATGTACCAAGAGACCCAGTACTTC. Residues: CASSLGLAGMYQETQYF.

The chain is built from TRBV11-3 and TRBJ1-2; TRBD1 matches 8 bases. The CDR3 loop spans 14 amino acids. The J segment lost 3 bases and the V segment lost 3 bases, leaving 3 bases of the junction unmatched. Germline loops: CDR1 SGHNT, CDR2 YENEEA. The CDR3 nucleotides read TGTGCCAGCAGCTTCGGGACAGGCGACTATGGCTACACCTTC. This sequence encodes CASSFGTGDYGYTF.

The chain carries TRBV9 and TRBJ1-5; D is unclear. The CDR3 extends over 14 amino acids. Germline V CDR1 and CDR2: SGDLS, YYNGEE. The V and J ends lost 4 bases and 4 bases respectively, with 12 bases between them. The DNA for the CDR3 is TGTGCCAGCAGCCTCGACGGCCTAAATCAGCCCCAGCATTTT. It is translated as CASSLDGLNQPQHF.

This clone was seen more than once but under ten times. The rearrangement links TRBV11-2 to TRBJ1-1, with D unclear. The germline V gene encodes CDR1 SGHAT and CDR2 FQNNGV. V lost 1 base and J 0 bases, leaving 12 bases between the germline ends. There are 16 residues in the CDR3. In DNA form, the CDR3 reads TGTGCCAGCAGCTTAGTGGCAGGACCGATGAACACTGAAGCTTTCTTT. It encodes CASSLVAGPMNTEAFF.

This chain uses TRBV5-6 with TRBJ2-7; D is perhaps TRBD2 (5 bases). The CDR3 loop spans 16 amino acids. V gave up 0 bases and J gave up 6 bases, with 19 bases separating them. The germline gives CDR1 SGHDT, CDR2 YYEEEE. CDR3: CASSLGSGVGYGEQYF. DNA for the CDR3: TGTGCCAGCAGCTTGGGCAGCGGAGTGGGGTATGGCGAGCAGTACTTC.

This clone has only a few counts. The chain couples TRBV6-1 to TRBJ1-1; D remains unclear. Between the trimmed V and J ends, which lost 2 bases and 4 bases, there was a span of 14 bases. The CDR3 loop spans 15 amino acids. The germline V gene has CDR1 MNHNS and CDR2 SASEGT. The CDR3 nucleotides read TGTGCCAGCAGTGAACGGAAGGGTGAGGGCACTGAAGCTTTCTTT. This sequence encodes CASSERKGEGTEAFF.

CDR3 in amino acids: CASSGREEMNTEAFF. The CDR3 DNA reads as TGTGCCAGCTCAGGCAGGGAGGAGATGAACACTGAAGCTTTCTTT. This rearrangement joins TRBV18 to TRBJ1-1; a possible D gene is TRBD1 (5 bases). Germline-derived CDR1 and CDR2 are KGHSH and LQKENI. This CDR3 has 15 residues. The V and J ends lost 5 bases and 0 bases respectively, with 13 bases between them. The full variable domain, in which reference TRBV18 and TRBJ1-1 provide the parts outside the CDR3, is NAGVMQNPRHLVRRRGQEARLRCSPMKGHSHVYWYRQLPEEGLKFMVYLQKENIIDESGMPKERFSAEFPKEGPSILRIQQVVRGDSAAYFCASSGREEMNTEAFFGQGTRLTVV.

This clone was counted a single time. The chain uses TRBV10-3 and TRBJ1-1; D is ambiguous. The V gene's germline CDR1 is ENHRY and CDR2 SYGVKD. Trimming removed 8 bases from V and 0 bases from J, with 16 bases in between. The CDR3 loop spans 15 amino acids. DNA for the CDR3: TGTGCCATCCAAGATGTAGGACTAATGAACACTGAAGCTTTCTTT. It translates to CAIQDVGLMNTEAFF.